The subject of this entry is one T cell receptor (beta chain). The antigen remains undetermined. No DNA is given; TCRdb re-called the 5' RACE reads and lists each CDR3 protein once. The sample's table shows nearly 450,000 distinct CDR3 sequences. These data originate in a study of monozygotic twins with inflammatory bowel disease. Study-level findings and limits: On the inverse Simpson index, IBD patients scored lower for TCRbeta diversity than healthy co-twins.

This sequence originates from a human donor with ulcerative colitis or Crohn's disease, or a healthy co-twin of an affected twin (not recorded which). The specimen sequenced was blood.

The CDR3 is CASGPRQGGEQYF. The chain employs TRBV5-4 and TRBJ2-7; as DNA is missing, the TRBD1 call by TCRdb cannot be tested. CDR1 is SGHNT and CDR2 is YYREEE in the germline V gene (reference sequence). CDR3 length equals 13 residues.